This T cell receptor (beta chain) derives from a study of T-cell memory formation after mild COVID-19. Looking at the study overall: Across donors, TCR clusters were largely donor specific. Study findings and constraints: CD4+ contracting clones lay mainly in CM and EM, CD8+ ones in EMRA.

CDR3 size: 15 residues. Germline V gene sequence: CDR1 SGHRS, CDR2 YFSETQ. Between the trimmed V and J ends, which lost 4 bases and 6 bases, there was a span of 18 bases. Sample barcodes and UMIs were carried by the TCR alpha and TCR beta cDNA libraries that 5'RACE generated with constant-segment primers. TCRdb itself ran the 5' RACE reads through MiXCR, one entry per CDR3 protein. The table lists around 120,000 distinct CDR3 sequences, roughly 15% of them singletons. The count of this clonotype is one. Its matching antigen is unknown. The TCR originated in an adult woman who had mild COVID-19 (a few samples of this study predate the infection). Cell type and time point are not known. The V gene is TRBV5-1, the J gene TRBJ2-3; no reliable D call. Sequences were obtained from PBMCs or a T cell subset sorted from them (not recorded which). In nucleotides, the CDR3 is TGCGCCAGCAGCCTAGATCTTTCCTGGACGGATACGCAGTATTTT. It encodes CASSLDLSWTDTQYF.